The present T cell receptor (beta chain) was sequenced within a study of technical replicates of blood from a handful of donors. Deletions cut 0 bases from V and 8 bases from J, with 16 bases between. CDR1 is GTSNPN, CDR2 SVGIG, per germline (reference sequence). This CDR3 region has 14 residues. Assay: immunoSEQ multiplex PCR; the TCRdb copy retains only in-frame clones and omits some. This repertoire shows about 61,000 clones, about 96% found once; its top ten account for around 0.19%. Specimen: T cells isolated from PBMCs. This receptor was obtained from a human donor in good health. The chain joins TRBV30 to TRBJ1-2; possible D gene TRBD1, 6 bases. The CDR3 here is CAWSVGGAFRGYTF. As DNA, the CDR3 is TGTGCCTGGAGTGTAGGGGGGGCTTTCCGCGGCTACACCTTC.